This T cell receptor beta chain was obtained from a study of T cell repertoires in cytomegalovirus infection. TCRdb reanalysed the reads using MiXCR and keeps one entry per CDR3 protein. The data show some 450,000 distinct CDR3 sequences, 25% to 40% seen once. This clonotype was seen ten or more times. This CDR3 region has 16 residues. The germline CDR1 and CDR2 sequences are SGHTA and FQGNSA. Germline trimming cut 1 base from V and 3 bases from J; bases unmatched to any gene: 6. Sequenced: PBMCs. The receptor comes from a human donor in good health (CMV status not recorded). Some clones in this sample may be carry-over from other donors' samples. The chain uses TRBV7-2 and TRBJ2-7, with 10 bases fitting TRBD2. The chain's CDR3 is CASSLGLAGPLYEQYF. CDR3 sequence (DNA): TGTGCCAGCAGCTTAGGACTAGCGGGCCCCCTCTACGAGCAGTACTTC.